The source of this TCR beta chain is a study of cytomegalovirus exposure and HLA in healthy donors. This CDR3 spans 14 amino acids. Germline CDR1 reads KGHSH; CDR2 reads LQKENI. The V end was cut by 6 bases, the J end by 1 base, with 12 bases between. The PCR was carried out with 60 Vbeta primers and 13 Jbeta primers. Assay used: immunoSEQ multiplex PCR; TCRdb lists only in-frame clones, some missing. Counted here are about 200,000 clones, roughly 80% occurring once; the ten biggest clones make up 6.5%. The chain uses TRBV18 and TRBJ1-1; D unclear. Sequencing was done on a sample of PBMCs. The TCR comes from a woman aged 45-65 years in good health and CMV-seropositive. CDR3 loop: CASSAQTGNTEAFF. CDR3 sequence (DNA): TGTGCCAGCTCTGCGCAAACGGGGAACACTGAAGCTTTCTTT.